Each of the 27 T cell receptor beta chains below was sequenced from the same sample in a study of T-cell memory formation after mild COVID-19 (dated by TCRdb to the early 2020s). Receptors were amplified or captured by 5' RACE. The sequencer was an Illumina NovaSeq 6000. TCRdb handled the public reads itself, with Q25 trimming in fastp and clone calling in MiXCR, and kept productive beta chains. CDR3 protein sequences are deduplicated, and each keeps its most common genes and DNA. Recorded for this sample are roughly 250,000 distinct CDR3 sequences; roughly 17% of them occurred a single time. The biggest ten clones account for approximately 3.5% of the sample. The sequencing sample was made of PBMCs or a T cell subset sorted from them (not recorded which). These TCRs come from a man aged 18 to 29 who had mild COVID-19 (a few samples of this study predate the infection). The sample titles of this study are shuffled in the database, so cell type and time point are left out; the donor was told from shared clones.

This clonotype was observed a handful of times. CDR3 sequence reads: CASSPSTTGLTEAFF. CDR3 sequence (DNA): TGTGCCAGCAGCCCGTCTACCACAGGGCTCACTGAAGCTTTCTTT. The chain recombines TRBV3-1 with TRBJ1-1; a possible D gene is TRBD1 (6 bases). CDR1 is LGHDT, CDR2 YNNKEL, per germline (reference sequence). CDR3 length: 15 amino acids. Trimming left V 4 bases short and J 4 bases short, with 16 bases between.

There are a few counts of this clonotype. The CDR3: CASSELTGAWGTEAFF. The CDR3 nucleotides are TGTGCCAGCAGCGAGCTAACAGGGGCTTGGGGCACTGAAGCTTTCTTT. This chain links TRBV5-5 with TRBJ1-1, with 7 bases identical to TRBD1. Germline CDR1 and CDR2: SGHKS and YYEKEE (reference sequence). The CDR3 consists of 16 residues. The V and J ends lost 4 bases and 4 bases, in that order; junction bases with no gene match: 13.

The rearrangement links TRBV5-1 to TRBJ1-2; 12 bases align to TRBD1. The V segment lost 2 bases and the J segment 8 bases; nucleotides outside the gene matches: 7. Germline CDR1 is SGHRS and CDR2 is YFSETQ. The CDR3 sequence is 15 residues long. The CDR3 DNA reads TGCGCCAGCAGCTTTGTGGGACAGGGGGCGGCCGGCTACACCTTC. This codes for CASSFVGQGAAGYTF.

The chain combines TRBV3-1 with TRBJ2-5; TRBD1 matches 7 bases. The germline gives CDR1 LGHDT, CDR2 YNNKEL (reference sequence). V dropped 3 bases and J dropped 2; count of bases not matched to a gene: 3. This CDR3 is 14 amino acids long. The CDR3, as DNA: TGTGCCAGCAGCCAGACAGGGTGGCAAGAGACCCAGTACTTC. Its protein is CASSQTGWQETQYF.

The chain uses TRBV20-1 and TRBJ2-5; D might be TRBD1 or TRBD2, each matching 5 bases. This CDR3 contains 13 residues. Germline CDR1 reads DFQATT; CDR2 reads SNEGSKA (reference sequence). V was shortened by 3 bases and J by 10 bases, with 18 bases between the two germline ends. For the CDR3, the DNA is TGCAGTGCTAGCCCCTTGGGGGAACCCAGCCAGTACTTC. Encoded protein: CSASPLGEPSQYF.

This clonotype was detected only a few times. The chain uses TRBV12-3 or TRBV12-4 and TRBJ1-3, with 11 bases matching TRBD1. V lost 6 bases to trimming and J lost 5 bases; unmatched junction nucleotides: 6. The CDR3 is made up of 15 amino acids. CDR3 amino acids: CASRPGTGGRNTIYF. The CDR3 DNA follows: TGTGCCAGCAGACCCGGGACAGGGGGTAGAAACACCATATATTTT.

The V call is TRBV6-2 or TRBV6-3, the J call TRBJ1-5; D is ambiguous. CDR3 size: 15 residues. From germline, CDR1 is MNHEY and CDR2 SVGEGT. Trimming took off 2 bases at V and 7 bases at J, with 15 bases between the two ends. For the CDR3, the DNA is TGTGCCAGCAGTTACGCTGGGCAGCCGGACCAGCCCCAGCATTTT. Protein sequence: CASSYAGQPDQPQHF.

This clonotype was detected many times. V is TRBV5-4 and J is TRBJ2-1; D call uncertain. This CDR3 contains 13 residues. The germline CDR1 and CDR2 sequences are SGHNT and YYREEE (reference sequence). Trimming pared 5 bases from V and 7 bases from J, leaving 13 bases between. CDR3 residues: CASRGPGPNEQFF. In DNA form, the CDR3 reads TGTGCCAGCAGGGGCCCGGGCCCTAATGAGCAGTTCTTC.

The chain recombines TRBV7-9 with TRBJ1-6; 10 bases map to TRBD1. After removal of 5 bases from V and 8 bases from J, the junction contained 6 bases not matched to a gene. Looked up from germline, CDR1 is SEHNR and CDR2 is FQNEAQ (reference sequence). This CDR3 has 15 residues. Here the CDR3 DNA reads TGTGCCAGCAGCCCCCAGGACAGGGGGGATTCACCCCTCCACTTT. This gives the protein CASSPQDRGDSPLHF.

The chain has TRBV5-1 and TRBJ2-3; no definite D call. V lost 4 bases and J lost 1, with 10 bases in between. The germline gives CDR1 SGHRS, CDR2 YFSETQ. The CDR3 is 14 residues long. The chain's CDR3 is CASSPTLRTDTQYF. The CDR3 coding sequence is TGCGCCAGCAGCCCAACATTGCGCACAGATACGCAGTATTTT.

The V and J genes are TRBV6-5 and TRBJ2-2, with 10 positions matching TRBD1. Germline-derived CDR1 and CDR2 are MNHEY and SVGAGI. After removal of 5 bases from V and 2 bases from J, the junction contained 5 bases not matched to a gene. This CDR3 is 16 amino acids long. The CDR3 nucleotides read TGTGCCAGCAGTCCCCGGGACAGGGGAAACACCGGGGAGCTGTTTTTT. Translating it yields CASSPRDRGNTGELFF.

This CDR3 reads CASSGGQGGYEQYF. Written as DNA, the CDR3 is TGTGCCAGCAGCGGGGGACAGGGGGGGTACGAGCAGTACTTC. The V and J genes are TRBV12-3 or TRBV12-4 and TRBJ2-7, with TRBD1 matching 11 bases. With 6 bases clipped from V and 4 bases from J, the junction kept 5 bases outside the gene matches. The CDR3 is 14 residues long.

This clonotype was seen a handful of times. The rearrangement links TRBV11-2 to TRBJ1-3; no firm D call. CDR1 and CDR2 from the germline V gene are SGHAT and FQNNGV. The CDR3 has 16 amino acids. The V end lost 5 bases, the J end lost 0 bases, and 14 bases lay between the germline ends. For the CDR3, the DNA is TGTGCCAGCAGCCAAGGGTCGCTAGTCTCTGGAAACACCATATATTTT. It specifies CASSQGSLVSGNTIYF.

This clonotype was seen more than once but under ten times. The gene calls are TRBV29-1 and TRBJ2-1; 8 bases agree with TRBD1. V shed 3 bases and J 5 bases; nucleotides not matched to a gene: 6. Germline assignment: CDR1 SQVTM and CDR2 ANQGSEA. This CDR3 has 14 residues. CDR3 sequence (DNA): TGCAGCGTTGATTGGCAGGGGGCCAACAATGAGCAGTTCTTC. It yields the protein CSVDWQGANNEQFF.

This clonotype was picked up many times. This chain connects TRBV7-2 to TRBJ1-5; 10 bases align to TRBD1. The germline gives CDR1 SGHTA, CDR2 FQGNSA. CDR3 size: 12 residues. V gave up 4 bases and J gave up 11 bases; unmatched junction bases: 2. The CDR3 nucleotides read TGTGCCAGCAGCTGGACAGGGGGAGCCCAGCATTTT. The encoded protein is CASSWTGGAQHF.

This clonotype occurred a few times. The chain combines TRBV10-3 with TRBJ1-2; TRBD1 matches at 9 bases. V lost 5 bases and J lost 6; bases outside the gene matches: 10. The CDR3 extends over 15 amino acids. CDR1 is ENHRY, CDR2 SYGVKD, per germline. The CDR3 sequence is CAISTTPGQGNGYTF. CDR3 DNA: TGTGCCATCAGTACGACACCGGGACAGGGTAATGGCTACACCTTC.

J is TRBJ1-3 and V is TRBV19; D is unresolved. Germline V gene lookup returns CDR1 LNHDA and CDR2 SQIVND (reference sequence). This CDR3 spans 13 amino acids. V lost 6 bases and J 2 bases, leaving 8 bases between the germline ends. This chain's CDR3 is CASRPGAGNTIYF. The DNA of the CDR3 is TGTGCCAGTAGACCAGGAGCTGGAAACACCATATATTTT.

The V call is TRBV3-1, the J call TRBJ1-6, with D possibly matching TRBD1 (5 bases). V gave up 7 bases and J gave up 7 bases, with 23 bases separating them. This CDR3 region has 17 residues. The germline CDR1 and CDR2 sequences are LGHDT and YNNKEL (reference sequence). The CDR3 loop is CASTAWGGAGRNSPLHF. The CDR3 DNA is TGTGCCAGCACCGCCTGGGGGGGAGCCGGACGGAATTCACCCCTCCACTTT.

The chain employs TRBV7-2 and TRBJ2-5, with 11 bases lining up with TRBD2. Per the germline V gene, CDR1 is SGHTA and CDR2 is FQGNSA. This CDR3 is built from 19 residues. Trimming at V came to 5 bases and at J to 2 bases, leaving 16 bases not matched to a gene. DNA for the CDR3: TGTGCCAGCAGCAAAGCTCCCTTACTAGCGGGGGCCCAACAAGAGACCCAGTACTTC. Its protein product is CASSKAPLLAGAQQETQYF. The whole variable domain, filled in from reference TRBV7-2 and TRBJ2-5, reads GAGVSQSPSNKVTEKGKDVELRCDPISGHTALYWYRQSLGQGLEFLIYFQGNSAPDKSGLPSDRFSAERTGGSVSTLTIQRTQQEDSAVYLCASSKAPLLAGAQQETQYFGPGTRLLVL.

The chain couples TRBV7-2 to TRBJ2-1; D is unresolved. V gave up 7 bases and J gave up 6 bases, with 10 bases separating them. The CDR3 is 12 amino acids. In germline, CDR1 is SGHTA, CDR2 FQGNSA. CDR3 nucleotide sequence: TGTGCCAGCACCTCCCACCCCAATGAGCAGTTCTTC. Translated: CASTSHPNEQFF.

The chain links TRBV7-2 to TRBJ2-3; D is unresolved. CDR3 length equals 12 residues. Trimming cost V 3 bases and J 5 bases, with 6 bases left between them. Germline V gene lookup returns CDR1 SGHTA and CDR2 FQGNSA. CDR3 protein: CASSLGIDTQYF. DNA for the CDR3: TGTGCCAGCAGCTTGGGAATAGATACGCAGTATTTT.

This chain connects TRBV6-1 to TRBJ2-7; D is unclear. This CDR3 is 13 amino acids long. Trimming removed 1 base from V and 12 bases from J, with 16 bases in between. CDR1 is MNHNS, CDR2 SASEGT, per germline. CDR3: CASSEVEESPAYF. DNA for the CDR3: TGTGCCAGCAGTGAAGTCGAGGAATCTCCCGCGTACTTC.

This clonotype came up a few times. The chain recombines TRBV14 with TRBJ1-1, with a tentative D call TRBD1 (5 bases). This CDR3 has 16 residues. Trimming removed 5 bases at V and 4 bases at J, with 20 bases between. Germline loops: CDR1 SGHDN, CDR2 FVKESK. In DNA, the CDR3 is TGTGCCAGCAGCAGTGAGGGGTTGGGTCGGGGCACTGAAGCTTTCTTT. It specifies CASSSEGLGRGTEAFF.

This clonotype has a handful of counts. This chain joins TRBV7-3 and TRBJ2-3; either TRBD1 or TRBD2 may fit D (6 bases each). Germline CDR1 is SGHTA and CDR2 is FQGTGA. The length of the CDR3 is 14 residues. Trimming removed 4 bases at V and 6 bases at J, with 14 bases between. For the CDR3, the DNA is TGTGCCAGCAGCTCCCTAGGGGGGAAGGATACGCAGTATTTT. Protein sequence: CASSSLGGKDTQYF.

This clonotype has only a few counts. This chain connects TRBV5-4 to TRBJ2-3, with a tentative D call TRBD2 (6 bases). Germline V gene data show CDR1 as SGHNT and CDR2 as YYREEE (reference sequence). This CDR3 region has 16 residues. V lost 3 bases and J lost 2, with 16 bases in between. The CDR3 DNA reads TGTGCCAGCAGCTCTCCGGGTAGCGGTATCACAGATACGCAGTATTTT. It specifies CASSSPGSGITDTQYF.

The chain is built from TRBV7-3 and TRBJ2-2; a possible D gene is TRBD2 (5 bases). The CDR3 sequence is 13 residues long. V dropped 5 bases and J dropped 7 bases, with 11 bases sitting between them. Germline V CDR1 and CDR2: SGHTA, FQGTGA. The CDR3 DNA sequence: TGTGCCAGCAGCCCCCGACTACTCGGGGAGCTGTTTTTT. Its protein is CASSPRLLGELFF.

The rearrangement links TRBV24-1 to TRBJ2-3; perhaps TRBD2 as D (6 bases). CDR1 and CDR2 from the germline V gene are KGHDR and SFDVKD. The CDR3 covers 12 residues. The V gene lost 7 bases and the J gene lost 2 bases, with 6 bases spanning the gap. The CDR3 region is CATRDYTDTQYF. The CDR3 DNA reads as TGTGCCACCAGGGACTACACAGATACGCAGTATTTT.